The rows below give T cell receptor beta chains drawn from one sample of a study of shared clonotypes between healthy human individuals. Clones were sequenced by immunoSEQ multiplex PCR, and TCRdb holds only the in-frame ones, with some missing. The sample holds roughly 2,300,000 clones, around 93% seen once. Sequenced material: naive CD4+ T cells from PBMCs. The origin of the receptors is a man aged 18 to 30 in good health. Some clones in this sample may be carry-over from other donors' samples. Both conserved end residues are part of each CDR3. D genes are given only for firm matches. Only some rows state a clone size, as once, few, many or a class for expanded clones.

CDR3 DNA	CDR3 protein	clone size	V gene	J gene	D gene
TGTGCCAGCTCACCCGGGACAGGGGCACCCTACGAGCAGTACTTC	CASSPGTGAPYEQYF	.	TRBV18	TRBJ2-7	TRBD1
TGCGCCAGCAGCTTGGATCCCGGAGGCGAGCAGTACTTC	CASSLDPGGEQYF	once	TRBV5-1	TRBJ2-7	.
TGTGCCAGCAGCGAGCGGGTGTACACCGGGGAGCTGTTTTTT	CASSERVYTGELFF	.	TRBV5-5	TRBJ2-2	.
TGCGCCAGCAGCTTCTTGGGCAGCACCGGGGAGCTGTTTTTT	CASSFLGSTGELFF	.	TRBV5-1	TRBJ2-2	.
TGTGCCAGCAGTTACCCTTCGGGGGGGACCGGGGAGCTGTTTTTT	CASSYPSGGTGELFF	.	TRBV6-5	TRBJ2-2	TRBD2
TGTGCCAGCAGCCCGGGAGGCTCGGGGCCCCAGCATTTT	CASSPGGSGPQHF	.	TRBV6-6	TRBJ1-5	.
TGTGCCAGCAGTTCGAGACCCGGGCGGGACACTGAAGCTTTCTTT	CASSSRPGRDTEAFF	.	TRBV6-5	TRBJ1-1	.
TGTGCCAGCGGGGGAAGGGAGGGGACGCAGTATTTT	CASGGREGTQYF	.	TRBV9	TRBJ2-3	TRBD2
TGTGCCAGCAGCTATACTTCGAAGCAGCCCCAGCATTTT	CASSYTSKQPQHF	.	TRBV6-5	TRBJ1-5	.
TGTGCTAGTGGTTTGGGGGGACTAGCGGGAAGTAATGAGCAGTTCTTC	CASGLGGLAGSNEQFF	.	TRBV12-5	TRBJ2-1	TRBD2
TGTGCCAGTACCTCGGACAGACAATATAGCAATCAGCCCCAGCATTTT	CASTSDRQYSNQPQHF	once	TRBV19	TRBJ1-5	.
TGTGCCAGCAGCCACCGGGACGGTGGTGGCTACACCTTC	CASSHRDGGGYTF	.	TRBV11-3	TRBJ1-2	.
TGTGCCAGGCAGGGGAGAGAGTTCGGAGAAAAACTGTTTTTT	CARQGREFGEKLFF	.	TRBV2	TRBJ1-4	.
TGTGCCAGCAGGCCCGGACAGGGAGTCTATGGCTACACCTTC	CASRPGQGVYGYTF	.	TRBV6-5	TRBJ1-2	TRBD1
TGTGCCAGCAGTCGGGACAGGAGCTACGAGCAGTACTTC	CASSRDRSYEQYF	.	TRBV28	TRBJ2-7	TRBD1
TGTGCCAGCAGCTTAGGGTCTAGCGGGGCCTACAATGAGCAGTTCTTC	CASSLGSSGAYNEQFF	.	TRBV11-2	TRBJ2-1	TRBD2
TGTGCCACCAGCAGAGATAGGGCAGGGAGTCGCTATGGCTACACCTTC	CATSRDRAGSRYGYTF	.	TRBV15	TRBJ1-2	.
TGTGCCAGCAGTTATGAGACTGGAAATCCCTACGAGCAGTACTTC	CASSYETGNPYEQYF	.	TRBV6-6	TRBJ2-7	.
TGCAGCGTGAGGGGAAGCGGGAGGGCCTTGGCAGATACGCAGTATTTT	CSVRGSGRALADTQYF	.	TRBV29-1	TRBJ2-3	TRBD2